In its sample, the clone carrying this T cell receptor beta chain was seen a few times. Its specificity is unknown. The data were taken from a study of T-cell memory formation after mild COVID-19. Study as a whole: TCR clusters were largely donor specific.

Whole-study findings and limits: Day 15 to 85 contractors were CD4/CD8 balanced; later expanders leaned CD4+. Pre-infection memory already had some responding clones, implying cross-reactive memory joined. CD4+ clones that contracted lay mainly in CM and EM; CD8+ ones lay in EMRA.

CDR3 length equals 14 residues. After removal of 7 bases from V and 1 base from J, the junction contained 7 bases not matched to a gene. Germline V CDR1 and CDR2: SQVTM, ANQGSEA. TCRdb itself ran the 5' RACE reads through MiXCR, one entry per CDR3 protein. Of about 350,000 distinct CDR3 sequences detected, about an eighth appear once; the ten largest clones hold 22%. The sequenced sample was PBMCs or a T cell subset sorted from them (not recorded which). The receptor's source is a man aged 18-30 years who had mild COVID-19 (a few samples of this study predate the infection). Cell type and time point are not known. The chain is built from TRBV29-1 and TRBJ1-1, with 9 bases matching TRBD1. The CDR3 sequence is CSAGQGRGNTEAFF. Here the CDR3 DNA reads TGCAGCGCTGGACAGGGGAGGGGGAACACTGAAGCTTTCTTT.